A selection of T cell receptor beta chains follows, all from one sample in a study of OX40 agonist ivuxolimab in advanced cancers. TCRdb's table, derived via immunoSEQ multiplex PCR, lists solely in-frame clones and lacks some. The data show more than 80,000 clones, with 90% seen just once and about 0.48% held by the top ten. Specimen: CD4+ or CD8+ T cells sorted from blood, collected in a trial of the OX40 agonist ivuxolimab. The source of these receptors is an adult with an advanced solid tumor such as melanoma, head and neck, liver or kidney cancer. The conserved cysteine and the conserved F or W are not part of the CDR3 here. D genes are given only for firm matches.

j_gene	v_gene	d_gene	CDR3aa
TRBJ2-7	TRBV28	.	ASSTSRWEQY
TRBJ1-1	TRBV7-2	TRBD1	ASSPGGNTEAF
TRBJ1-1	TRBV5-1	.	ASSFIQGLNTEAF
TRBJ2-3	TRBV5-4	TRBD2	ASSPGPLGLAGADTQY
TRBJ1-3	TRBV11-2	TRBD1	ASSLYRTGLSGNTIY
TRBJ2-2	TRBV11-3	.	ASSLVSGSGELF
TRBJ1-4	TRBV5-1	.	ASSLGAENEKLF
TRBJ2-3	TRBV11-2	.	ASKKTQGPTDTQY
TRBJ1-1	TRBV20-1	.	SARKGEAF
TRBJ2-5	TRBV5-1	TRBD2	AGTSGASKETQY
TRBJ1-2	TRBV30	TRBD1	ACPTGTGSNYGYT
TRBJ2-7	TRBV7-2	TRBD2	ASSFTTSGGYEQY
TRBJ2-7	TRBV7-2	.	ASSLSQATTSYEQY
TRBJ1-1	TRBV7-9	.	ASSLRETEAF
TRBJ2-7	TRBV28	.	ASSLAYEQY
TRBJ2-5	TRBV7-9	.	ASSLTQGILQETQY
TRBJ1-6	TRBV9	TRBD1	ASSARQGLTPLH
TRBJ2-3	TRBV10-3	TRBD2	AISSGGASTDTQY
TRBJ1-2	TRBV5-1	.	ASSLDRVNWNGYT
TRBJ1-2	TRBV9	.	ASSVASLGVYGYT
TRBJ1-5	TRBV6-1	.	ASSDRVDLNQPQH
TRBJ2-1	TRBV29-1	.	SVERLRRDEQF
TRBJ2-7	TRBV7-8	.	ASSPLAVSSYEQY
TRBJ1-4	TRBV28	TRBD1	AGQGFNEKLF
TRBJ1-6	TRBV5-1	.	ASSPQGIGNSPLH
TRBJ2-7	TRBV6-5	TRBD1	ASSPPPGTGNEQY
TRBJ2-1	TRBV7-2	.	ASSLYIPRGNNEQF
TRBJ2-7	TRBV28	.	ASSLGDFYEQY
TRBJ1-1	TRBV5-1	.	ASAGPNLNTEAF
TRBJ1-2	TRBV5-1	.	ASSGSINYGYT
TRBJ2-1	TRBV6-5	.	ASSYSSGGPDEQF
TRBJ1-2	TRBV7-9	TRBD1	ASIPTGQGYYGYT
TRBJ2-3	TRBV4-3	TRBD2	ASSRTYSGGSTDTQY
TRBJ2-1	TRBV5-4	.	ASSSPVGGLRSYNEQF
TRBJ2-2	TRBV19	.	ASSNTTTGELF
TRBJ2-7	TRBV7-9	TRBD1	ASSRPYDRGLSYEQY
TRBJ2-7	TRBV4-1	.	ASSPSHSSYEQY
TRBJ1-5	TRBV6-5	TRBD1	ASRADRGPNQPQH
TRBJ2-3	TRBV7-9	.	ASSLLDTSTDTQY
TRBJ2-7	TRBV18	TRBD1	ASTTGTDQGEQY
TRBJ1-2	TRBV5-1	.	ASRRVVSNYGYT
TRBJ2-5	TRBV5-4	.	ASSYRGQETQY
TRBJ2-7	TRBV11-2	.	ASSLVGRGSYEQY
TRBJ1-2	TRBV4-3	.	ASSLGLVGGDGYT
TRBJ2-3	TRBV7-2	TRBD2	ASSSGLAGFTQY
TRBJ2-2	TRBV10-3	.	AVSPDFFTGELF
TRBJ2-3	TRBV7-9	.	ASSKGGGGDGSTDTQY
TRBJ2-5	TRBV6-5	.	ASSEASRSRRY
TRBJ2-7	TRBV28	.	ASTMTRWAPHEQY
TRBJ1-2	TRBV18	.	ASSAGVNYGYT
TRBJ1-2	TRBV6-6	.	ASSPTPRGVLNGYT
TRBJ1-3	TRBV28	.	ASSSTGWEGNTIY